The 11 T cell receptor beta chains reported below all come from one sample, sequenced in a study of cytomegalovirus exposure and HLA in healthy donors (dated by TCRdb to about 2017). Libraries were made using the immunoSEQ multiplex PCR assay. For the multiplex PCR, a mixture combining 60 forward primers for TCR Vbeta segments and 13 reverse primers for TCR Jbeta segments was used. In its TCRdb copy, this immuneACCESS table keeps in-frame sequences only and misses some clones. Where compared with another copy, unresolved V genes explain less than half of these, and the others have no known cause. Across this sample there are about 140,000 clones, with 70% to 80% seen only once. The top ten hold around 2.2% of the sample. Sequenced material: PBMCs. Receptor source: a man aged 25 to 45 in good health and CMV-seronegative.

This clone occurred a few times. The chain is built from TRBV5-4 and TRBJ1-3; 7 nucleotides line up with TRBD1. The CDR3 consists of 15 residues. After removal of 4 bases from V and 0 bases from J, the junction contained 4 bases not matched to a gene. The germline V gene has CDR1 SGHNT and CDR2 YYREEE (reference sequence). As DNA, the CDR3 is TGTGCCAGCAGCGCAGGGGGTCTCTCTGGAAACACCATATATTTT. It encodes CASSAGGLSGNTIYF.

The V call is TRBV5-4, the J call TRBJ1-2; 7 bases fit TRBD1. This CDR3 has 14 residues. V shed 5 bases and J 2 bases; nucleotides not matched to a gene: 6. In germline, CDR1 is SGHNT, CDR2 YYREEE (reference sequence). CDR3 amino acids: CASSSVTGNYGYTF. The CDR3, as DNA: TGTGCCAGCAGTTCAGTGACAGGGAACTATGGCTACACCTTC. The full variable domain, in which reference TRBV5-4 and TRBJ1-2 provide the parts outside the CDR3, is ETGVTQSPTHLIKTRGQQVTLRCSSQSGHNTVSWYQQALGQGPQFIFQYYREEENGRGNFPPRFSGLQFPNYSSELNVNALELDDSALYLCASSSVTGNYGYTFGSGTRLTVV.

The count of this clone is one. The chain is built from TRBV7-2 and TRBJ1-5, with 8 bases aligning to TRBD1. This CDR3 comprises 13 residues. CDR1 and CDR2 (germline): SGHTA, FQGNSA. The J segment lost 7 bases and the V segment lost 5 bases, leaving 4 bases of the junction unmatched. CDR3 region: CASSQGARQPQHF. The CDR3 coding sequence is TGTGCCAGCAGCCAGGGGGCCCGACAGCCCCAGCATTTT. Full variable domain (outside the CDR3, taken from reference TRBV7-2 and TRBJ1-5): GAGVSQSPSNKVTEKGKDVELRCDPISGHTALYWYRQSLGQGLEFLIYFQGNSAPDKSGLPSDRFSAERTGGSVSTLTIQRTQQEDSAVYLCASSQGARQPQHFGDGTRLSIL.

The genes are TRBV27 and TRBJ1-5; D is undetermined. Trimming left V 3 bases short and J 0 bases short, with 6 bases between. This CDR3 is 14 amino acids long. Germline assignment: CDR1 MNHEY and CDR2 SMNVEV (reference sequence). The CDR3 is CASSFLYSNQPQHF. The CDR3 coding sequence is TGTGCCAGCAGTTTCCTTTATAGCAATCAGCCCCAGCATTTT.

This clone showed up just a few times. The CDR3, as DNA: TGCGCCAGCAGCCTTTTGGGGGGGAGGACACAGTATTTT. Protein product: CASSLLGGRTQYF. The chain combines TRBV4-1 with TRBJ2-3; the match to TRBD2 covers 7 bases. The germline gives CDR1 MGHRA, CDR2 YSYEKL. The CDR3 is made up of 13 amino acids. The J segment lost 12 bases and the V segment lost 4 bases, leaving 10 bases of the junction unmatched.

The chain recombines TRBV30 with TRBJ1-5, with D unresolved. CDR1 and CDR2 (germline): GTSNPN, SVGIG (reference sequence). CDR3 length: 15 amino acids. V was cut by 2 bases and J by 4 bases, with 15 bases left in between. This chain's CDR3 is CAWSLATRRNQPQHF. In nucleotides, the CDR3 is TGTGCCTGGAGTTTGGCAACCCGGAGGAATCAGCCCCAGCATTTT.

V and J are TRBV15 and TRBJ2-7, with 8 bases that match TRBD1. The CDR3 runs 18 residues. V shed 4 bases, J shed 0 bases, and the junction held 14 bases outside the gene matches. The germline gives CDR1 LNHNV, CDR2 YYDKDF (reference sequence). The CDR3 sequence is CATSTLHSRDRSSYEQYF. The CDR3 nucleotides read TGTGCCACCAGCACCCTACACTCCCGGGACAGGAGCTCCTACGAGCAGTACTTC.

The chain joins TRBV7-2 to TRBJ2-5; no clear D gene. V lost 3 bases and J 2 bases, leaving 7 bases between the germline ends. Germline V gives CDR1 SGHTA, CDR2 FQGNSA. The CDR3 totals 13 residues. CDR3 sequence reads: CASSFKRQETQYF. As DNA, the CDR3 is TGTGCCAGCAGCTTCAAGCGACAAGAGACCCAGTACTTC. Combining the CDR3 with reference TRBV7-2 and TRBJ2-5 gives the whole variable domain GAGVSQSPSNKVTEKGKDVELRCDPISGHTALYWYRQSLGQGLEFLIYFQGNSAPDKSGLPSDRFSAERTGGSVSTLTIQRTQQEDSAVYLCASSFKRQETQYFGPGTRLLVL.

V is TRBV27 and J is TRBJ1-2; possibly TRBD1 for D (6 bases). The length of the CDR3 is 14 residues. V shed 6 bases and J shed 3 bases, with 14 bases lying between them. The germline gives CDR1 MNHEY, CDR2 SMNVEV (reference sequence). CDR3 bases: TGTGCCAGCAGCGCTTTGGGGGCCCACTATGGCTACACCTTC. It yields the protein CASSALGAHYGYTF.

Concerning this clone itself: The junction differs from germline at one of its ends, possibly a read error. V and J are TRBV6-5 and TRBJ1-1; D call uncertain. The germline V gene encodes CDR1 MNHEY and CDR2 SVGAGI. The CDR3 runs to 11 residues. DNA for the CDR3: TGTGCCAGCAGTAACTCCCGTGAAGCTTTCTTT. It codes for CASSNSREAFF.

This clone was counted a single time. V usage is TRBV6-5 and J usage is TRBJ1-4; TRBD1 matches 9 bases. This CDR3 is 16 amino acids long. Germline V gene lookup returns CDR1 MNHEY and CDR2 SVGAGI. Unmatched junction bases numbered 4, after V lost 0 bases and J lost 5 bases. CDR3 sequence (DNA): TGTGCCAGCAGTTACTCCGGACAGGGGAAGAATGAAAAACTGTTTTTT. This codes for CASSYSGQGKNEKLFF.